Detailed here is one T cell receptor beta chain. These data belong to a study of blood T cell repertoires in COVID-19. Whole-study context: The cDNA or gDNA used as material had been derived from T cells, B-cell-depleted T cells, or PBMCs.

The assay was immunoSEQ multiplex PCR, and TCRdb's table has in-frame clones only and misses some. The table shows 100,000 to 150,000 clones, with about 80% occurring only once. Across 20 to 25 US areas, participants ranged in age from roughly 18 to 95 years. This CDR3 is 14 amino acids long. Germline CDR1 reads SNHLY; CDR2 reads FYNNEI. V trimming: 8 bases; J trimming: 2 bases; junction bases outside the gene matches: 5. The gene calls are TRBV2 and TRBJ1-5; TRBD1 matches at 8 bases. This clonotype was obtained from a man in his forties with acute COVID-19. Input material: PBMCs or T cells enriched from blood (not recorded which). The chain's CDR3 is CASLGTGRNQPQHF. CDR3 nucleotides: TGTGCCAGCTTGGGGACAGGCCGCAATCAGCCCCAGCATTTT.